The TCR beta chain under discussion was sequenced for a study of shared clonotypes between healthy human individuals (dated by TCRdb to the early 2020s). Turning to the overall study: A few men and a couple of women, aged 18 to 49 years, made up the cohort. For each donor, CD4 naive and CD4 memory were each run on three plates, CD8 naive on two plates, and CD8 memory on one plate. The study deeply sequenced blood TCR repertoires of about 5 healthy adults to estimate repertoire size and the extent of clonotype sharing between individuals. Different laboratories and diverse techniques were used to prepare libraries and sequence TCR repertoires, to increase sequencing depth and limit assay-specific biases. Leukapheresis yielded between about 0.85 and 9 billion PBMCs per donor. Overall study results and their limits: Even with the large sequencing depth, rarefaction of the sorted-subset datasets indicated that sequencing was incomplete. Sampling was limited to blood, and TCR repertoires in tissue likely differ from TCR repertoires in blood. Compared with non-shared clonotypes, clonotypes shared by all four sorted-subset donors had higher generation probabilities. Pairwise subsampling indicated that sequencing depth was expected to affect the degree of clonotype sharing among donors. When several donors were compared, the shared fraction of clonotypes was about 5.2% for naive CD4, 3.5% for naive CD8, more than 2% for memory CD4, and less than 0.5% for memory CD8. Naive subsets generally had larger estimated clonotype richness than memory subsets. The small number of donors limited the genetic and exposure-history diversity represented.

Using the deep immunoSEQ assay, TCR CDR3 regions were amplified from genomic DNA by multiplex PCR. Extracted genomic DNA from each cell subset was spread evenly across all wells of several immunoSEQ 96-well plates, with each plate serving as a replicate. For sorted subsets, 150 to 200 ng genomic DNA, equal to some 30,000 T cell genomes, was loaded into each replicate PCR. Purified libraries were measured with a Qubit 3.0 fluorometer, size-checked on a Bioanalyzer 2100, and measured again with the KAPA Library Quantification kit. Each immunoSEQ 96-well plate was sequenced on its own single-read 150-cycle Illumina NextSeq 550 flow cell. The original methods were these. Because the immunoSEQ output included only junctional sequences and no quality scores, the filtering could not be the same as the filtering used for full-length reads. Sequences were annotated with PyIR, a Python wrapper for IgBLAST v1.9, using IMGT germline references to assign V/J genes and CDR3. Reads were removed for weak V/J assignments (E-value above 1e-6), missing CDR3, stop codons, out-of-frame junctions, or ambiguous translated residues. V3J clonotypes were defined as sequences sharing an identical inferred V gene, J gene, and CDR3 amino acid sequence. The percentage overlap between two repertoires was calculated by dividing the number of shared unique clonotypes by the size of the smaller repertoire. RTK rarefaction, the Chao1 estimator, and Recon v2.1 estimates of unobserved clonotypes were used to assess repertoire richness. Generation probabilities were computed with OLGA for all TCRbeta clonotypes obtained by the gDNA method from several donors. TCRdb took this table from immuneACCESS and kept in-frame rearrangements with V and J called. Such tables lack part of the clones; where checked against another copy, unresolved V genes explain under half of the gap, and the rest is unexplained. The V and J calls and the clone size are those of that table, but D and trimming were determined from the DNA. In this sample the table shows 2 million to 2.5 million clones, more than 90% of which occur a single time. Roughly 0.13% of the sample goes to the ten largest clones.

The donors were healthy, HIV-negative adults who had no recently reported acute infections or vaccinations. All donors were Caucasian adults living in Nashville, Tennessee, USA. CD4+ T cells were enriched by magnetic negative selection, after which naive cells were positively selected on CD45RA and the negative fraction was taken as the memory subset. After blood collection by leukapheresis, PBMCs were isolated using Ficoll-Histopaque density gradient centrifugation and then cryopreserved in the vapor phase of liquid nitrogen. Analytical flow cytometry was used to check the purity and quantity of every magnetically sorted T cell population. Each sorted fraction had its genomic DNA isolated and then quantified by UV absorbance on a Nanodrop 2000c. For this clone: Which antigen it targets is not known. Base qualities are missing; no much larger clone stands one base away. The sample carries other DNA sequences with the same CDR3.

This TCR came from a young man in good health. The sample was naive CD4+ T cells sorted from blood. The cell subset or site label, as the study defines it: CD45RA+ positively selected.

The CDR3 reads CASSPRTGSNQPQHF. The nucleotide sequence is TGTGCCAGCTCACCACGGACAGGTAGCAATCAGCCCCAGCATTTT. The chain links TRBV18 with TRBJ1-5; 7 bases in the junction line up with TRBD1. V trim: 1 base; J trim: 0 bases; unmatched bases: 0. The CDR3 starts with the cysteine, ends with the phenylalanine, and has 15 residues. Of the read, only the CDR3 DNA is kept; its 45 bases are in frame from base 1. CDR1 and CDR2 (KGHSH, LQKENI) derive from the germline V gene.